These T cell receptor beta chains were read from a single sample in a study of shared clonotypes between healthy human individuals. Some clones are missing from TCRdb's copy, which holds only in-frame ones; the method was immunoSEQ multiplex PCR. The sample lists 600,000 to 750,000 clones; around 91% were seen once. Sequenced material: memory CD8+ T cells from PBMCs. These receptors all come from a man aged 18 to 35 in good health. Some clones in this sample may be carry-over from other donors' samples. The CDR3 runs from the conserved cysteine through the conserved F or W. A D gene is named only where the DNA matches it firmly. For some rows the clone size is stated as once, few or many, or as a class when expanded; others skip it.

>TRBD2|TRBV23-1|TRBJ2-7|-
CASRRGRWQGLAGASDEQYF
TGCGCCAGCAGACGAGGGCGGTGGCAGGGGCTAGCGGGAGCAAGCGACGAGCAGTACTTC
>TRBD2|TRBV27|TRBJ2-7|-
CASSPWYSGRPEQYF
TGTGCCAGCAGCCCATGGTATAGCGGGAGGCCCGAGCAGTACTTC
>TRBD2|TRBV20-1|TRBJ2-7|-
CSASGGWEQYF
TGCAGTGCTAGCGGGGGGTGGGAGCAGTACTTC
>-|TRBV27|TRBJ2-7|-
CASSLSGDPTYEQYF
TGTGCCAGCAGTTTAAGCGGAGACCCTACTTACGAGCAGTACTTC
>-|TRBV15|TRBJ1-3|-
CATSRDRGPGNTIYF
TGTGCCACCAGCAGAGACCGGGGACCTGGAAACACCATATATTTT
>-|TRBV5-1|TRBJ2-1|-
CASSTYNEQFF
TGCGCCAGCAGCACTTATAATGAGCAGTTCTTC
>TRBD1|TRBV15|TRBJ1-2|-
CATSRDRTGWDGYTF
TGTGCCACCAGCAGAGATCGGACAGGGTGGGACGGCTACACCTTC
>-|TRBV27|TRBJ2-7|-
CASSPNRGPSFYEQYF
TGTGCCAGCAGCCCCAACCGGGGACCTTCCTTTTACGAGCAGTACTTC
>-|TRBV6-5|TRBJ1-4|-
CASSSGPGDDEKLFF
TGTGCCAGCAGTTCGGGCCCCGGGGATGATGAAAAACTGTTTTTT
>-|TRBV19|TRBJ1-2|-
CASSISKGGHYGYTF
TGTGCCAGTAGTATTTCGAAGGGGGGACACTATGGCTACACCTTC
>TRBD2|TRBV5-6|TRBJ2-7|-
CASRLATSGLYEQYF
TGTGCCAGCAGACTAGCGACTAGCGGGCTCTACGAGCAGTACTTC
>TRBD1|TRBV5-4|TRBJ2-7|-
CASRDIVGTEGYEQYF
TGTGCCAGCAGAGATATTGTCGGGACAGAGGGTTACGAGCAGTACTTC
>TRBD2|TRBV29-1|TRBJ2-7|-
CSVEDPERGTYEQYF
TGCAGCGTTGAAGATCCGGAGCGGGGCACCTACGAGCAGTACTTC
>-|TRBV19|TRBJ2-7|-
CASSISQGGEQYF
TGTGCCAGTAGTATTAGCCAGGGAGGCGAGCAGTACTTC
>TRBD1|TRBV5-1|TRBJ1-1|-
CASSSTGTDTEAFF
TGCGCCAGCAGCTCAACCGGGACAGACACTGAAGCTTTCTTT
>-|TRBV7-9|TRBJ2-7|many
CASSQDAGSSYEQYF
TGTGCCAGCAGCCAAGACGCCGGGAGCTCCTACGAGCAGTACTTC
>-|TRBV4-1|TRBJ1-1|-
CASSQEVWKSSSTEAFF
TGCGCCAGCAGCCAAGAAGTTTGGAAGTCTTCATCCACTGAAGCTTTCTTT
>TRBD2|TRBV29-1|TRBJ2-7|-
CSGLDGGTSGYEQYF
TGCAGCGGCCTCGATGGAGGGACTAGCGGCTACGAGCAGTACTTC
>-|TRBV6-1|TRBJ2-7|-
CASLGGYEQYF
TGTGCCAGCCTGGGGGGCTACGAGCAGTACTTC
>-|TRBV10-3|TRBJ1-2|-
CAITDSYGYTF
TGTGCCATCACGGACAGCTATGGCTACACCTTC
>TRBD2|TRBV19|TRBJ2-1|-
CASISSGPSSYNEQFF
TGTGCCAGTATCTCTAGCGGGCCGAGCTCCTACAATGAGCAGTTCTTC
>-|TRBV19|TRBJ2-1|-
CASSIEGETNEQFF
TGTGCCAGTAGTATTGAGGGAGAGACCAATGAGCAGTTCTTC
>TRBD1|TRBV4-1|TRBJ2-7|-
CASRGAGDRGLEQYF
TGCGCCAGCAGGGGGGCGGGAGACAGGGGGCTAGAGCAGTACTTC
>-|TRBV27|TRBJ2-3|-
CASSLTTLTDTQYF
TGTGCCAGCAGTTTAACCACCTTAACAGATACGCAGTATTTT
>-|TRBV21-1|TRBJ2-1|-
CASIPNGDEQFF
TGTGCCAGCATCCCAAATGGCGATGAGCAGTTCTTC
>-|TRBV18|TRBJ1-1|-
CASSPGNTEAFF
TGTGCCAGCTCACCGGGAAACACTGAAGCTTTCTTT
>-|TRBV7-6|TRBJ2-2|-
CASSLRPGPTPGELFF
TGTGCCAGCAGCTTACGACCGGGGCCTACACCGGGGGAGCTGTTTTTT
>TRBD2|TRBV9|TRBJ2-7|-
CASSAAGTSGTYEQYF
TGTGCCAGCAGCGCCGCCGGGACTAGCGGGACCTACGAGCAGTACTTC
>TRBD1|TRBV13|TRBJ2-7|-
CASSVDQGAYEQYF
TGTGCCAGCAGCGTCGACCAGGGGGCCTACGAGCAGTACTTC
>TRBD2|TRBV13|TRBJ2-1|-
CASSLGTSGSFNEQFF
TGTGCCAGCAGCTTAGGTACTAGCGGGAGTTTCAATGAGCAGTTCTTC
>TRBD2|TRBV13|TRBJ2-6|-
CASSFGLAGGGGANVLTF
TGTGCCAGCAGCTTCGGACTAGCGGGAGGAGGTGGGGCCAACGTCCTGACTTTC
>-|TRBV19|TRBJ2-7|once
CASRRRIGYTGEQYF
TGTGCCAGTAGGAGAAGAATAGGATATACGGGCGAGCAGTACTTC
>-|TRBV7-9|TRBJ2-1|once
CASSFDREYNEQFF
TGTGCCAGCAGCTTCGATAGGGAGTACAATGAGCAGTTCTTC
>-|TRBV27|TRBJ1-2|once
CASSLLTGTYGYTF
TGTGCCAGCAGTTTATTAACAGGAACCTATGGCTACACCTTC
>-|TRBV6-1|TRBJ1-2|-
CASSVRGAVNYGYTF
TGTGCCAGCAGTGTGAGGGGGGCTGTAAACTATGGCTACACCTTC
>-|TRBV4-1|TRBJ1-3|-
CASSQSSGNTIYF
TGCGCCAGCAGCCAAAGCTCTGGAAACACCATATATTTT
>TRBD1|TRBV30|TRBJ1-2|-
CASTDPGGNYGYTF
TGTGCCTCCACCGACCCAGGGGGTAACTATGGCTACACCTTC
>-|TRBV5-6|TRBJ2-7|-
CASRQQGRGEQYF
TGTGCCAGCAGACAACAGGGTCGGGGCGAGCAGTACTTC
>-|TRBV27|TRBJ2-3|-
CASSQLRADTQYF
TGTGCCAGCAGTCAACTTCGGGCAGATACGCAGTATTTT
>-|TRBV30|TRBJ2-7|-
CAWPTTDPYNSEQYF
TGTGCCTGGCCTACTACGGACCCTTACAACTCCGAGCAGTACTTC
>-|TRBV6-6|TRBJ2-2|-
CASSPFSGTGELFF
TGTGCCAGCAGTCCTTTCTCTGGGACCGGGGAGCTGTTTTTT
>TRBD1|TRBV4-1|TRBJ2-1|-
CASSPGTAGWNNEQFF
TGCGCCAGCAGCCCAGGGACAGCTGGGTGGAACAATGAGCAGTTCTTC
>-|TRBV27|TRBJ2-7|-
CASSLARASYEQYF
TGTGCCAGCAGTTTAGCCAGGGCCTCCTACGAGCAGTACTTC
>-|TRBV4-2|TRBJ2-7|-
CASSQDPGGSYEQYF
TGTGCCAGCAGCCAAGATCCTGGCGGATCCTACGAGCAGTACTTC
>TRBD2|TRBV7-8|TRBJ2-5|many
CASSQKVAGGPRETQYF
TGTGCCAGCAGCCAAAAGGTAGCGGGAGGGCCGCGAGAGACCCAGTACTTC
>TRBD2|TRBV5-1|TRBJ2-7|-
CASSLGVAGGVYEQYF
TGCGCCAGCAGCTTGGGGGTAGCGGGAGGGGTCTACGAGCAGTACTTC
>-|TRBV4-1|TRBJ2-3|-
CASSPTRGEVTDTQYF
TGCGCCAGCAGCCCCACCAGGGGAGAGGTCACAGATACGCAGTATTTT